The 8 T cell receptor beta chains below all came from one sample that was sequenced in a study of T-cell reconstitution after alpha-beta-depleted transplantation in children. The authors prepared the TCRbeta library with unique molecular identifiers. TCRdb itself ran the PCR reads through MiXCR, one entry per CDR3 protein. The sample carries about 110,000 distinct CDR3 sequences, 23% recorded once. This specimen was PBMCs, mostly from graft donor cells, taken 180 days after TCRalphabeta/CD19-depleted stem cell transplant. These receptors all come from a male patient between 2 and 15 years old who had a stem cell transplant for chronic granulomatous disease, so the T cells may come from the graft donor.

CDR3 protein: CASSVTSGGGELFF. In nucleotides, the CDR3 is TGTGCCAGCAGTGTCACTAGCGGGGGAGGGGAGCTGTTTTTT. The V call is TRBV6-4, the J call TRBJ2-2, with 11 bases identical to TRBD2. Trimming at V came to 4 bases and at J to 8 bases, leaving 3 bases not matched to a gene. The germline CDR1 and CDR2 sequences are MRHNA and SNTAGT. There are 14 residues in the CDR3.

There are many counts of this clonotype. The V call is TRBV20-1, the J call TRBJ1-1, with TRBD1 identical over 7 bases. The germline CDR1 and CDR2 sequences are DFQATT and SNEGSKA (reference sequence). V lost 2 bases to trimming and J lost 5 bases; unmatched junction nucleotides: 8. The CDR3 covers 14 residues. The CDR3 protein is CSARRNRGGTEAFF. The CDR3 DNA reads TGCAGTGCTAGACGAAACAGGGGCGGTACTGAAGCTTTCTTT.

In this sample, this clonotype turned up many times. This chain uses TRBV20-1 with TRBJ2-7; TRBD2 agrees at 7 bases. The germline V gene has CDR1 DFQATT and CDR2 SNEGSKA (reference sequence). V lost 0 bases and J lost 0; bases outside the gene matches: 2. The CDR3 consists of 14 residues. CDR3 coding DNA: TGCAGTGCTAGAGATCGGGAGGACTCCTACGAGCAGTACTTC. It codes for CSARDREDSYEQYF.

CDR3 protein: CATSRGNTLTYEQYF. The CDR3 nucleotides read TGTGCCACCAGCAGAGGAAACACGCTGACCTACGAGCAGTACTTC. The gene calls are TRBV15 and TRBJ2-7; D is unclear. The CDR3 has 15 residues. The V end lost 1 base, the J end lost 2 bases, and 12 bases lay between the germline ends. Germline-derived CDR1 and CDR2 are LNHNV and YYDKDF (reference sequence). The whole variable domain, filled in from reference TRBV15 and TRBJ2-7, reads DAMVIQNPRYQVTQFGKPVTLSCSQTLNHNVMYWYQQKSSQAPKLLFHYYDKDFNNEADTPDNFQSRRPNTSFCFLDIRSPGLGDTAMYLCATSRGNTLTYEQYFGPGTRLTVT.

In this sample, this clonotype turned up many times. DNA of the CDR3: TGCAGTGCTAGAGATTGGGGGCGTGACGAGCAGTACTTC. This encodes CSARDWGRDEQYF. The V gene is TRBV20-1, the J gene TRBJ2-7; D is perhaps TRBD1 (6 bases). This CDR3 region has 13 residues. CDR1 and CDR2 from the germline V gene are DFQATT and SNEGSKA (reference sequence). Trimming removed 0 bases from V and 5 bases from J, with 11 bases in between.

In its sample, this clonotype was seen a few times. The chain uses TRBV7-2 and TRBJ2-5; D possibly corresponds to TRBD1 (6 bases). CDR1 SGHTA and CDR2 FQGNSA come from the germline V gene. Trimming pared 5 bases from V and 0 bases from J, leaving 13 bases between. The CDR3 runs to 15 residues. Here the CDR3 reads CASSQAGVYQETQYF. The CDR3 DNA reads TGTGCCAGCAGCCAGGCAGGGGTTTACCAAGAGACCCAGTACTTC. The variable domain in full, completed from reference TRBV7-2 and TRBJ2-5, reads GAGVSQSPSNKVTEKGKDVELRCDPISGHTALYWYRQSLGQGLEFLIYFQGNSAPDKSGLPSDRFSAERTGGSVSTLTIQRTQQEDSAVYLCASSQAGVYQETQYFGPGTRLLVL.

In this sample, this clonotype turned up once. The chain carries TRBV7-3 and TRBJ2-6; the D gene is possibly TRBD1 (5 bases). This CDR3 region has 15 residues. The V and J ends lost 2 bases and 2 bases respectively, with 7 bases between them. The germline gives CDR1 SGHTA, CDR2 FQGTGA. CDR3 in DNA: TGTGCCAGCAGCTTACAGGGCGCTGGGGCCAACGTCCTGACTTTC. Its protein product is CASSLQGAGANVLTF. Using reference TRBV7-3 and TRBJ2-6 for the parts outside the CDR3, the full variable domain is GAGVSQTPSNKVTEKGKYVELRCDPISGHTALYWYRQSLGQGPEFLIYFQGTGAADDSGLPNDRFFAVRPEGSVSTLKIQRTERGDSAVYLCASSLQGAGANVLTFGAGSRLTVL.

This clonotype came up many times. The rearrangement links TRBV7-8 to TRBJ2-2, with D maybe TRBD2 (7 bases). The V gene lost 1 base and the J gene lost 2 bases, with 14 bases spanning the gap. This CDR3 region has 17 residues. Germline values: CDR1 SGHVS, CDR2 FQNEAQ. This CDR3 reads CASSLDIRGANTGELFF. CDR3 DNA sequence: TGTGCCAGCAGCTTAGATATACGGGGGGCAAACACCGGGGAGCTGTTTTTT.